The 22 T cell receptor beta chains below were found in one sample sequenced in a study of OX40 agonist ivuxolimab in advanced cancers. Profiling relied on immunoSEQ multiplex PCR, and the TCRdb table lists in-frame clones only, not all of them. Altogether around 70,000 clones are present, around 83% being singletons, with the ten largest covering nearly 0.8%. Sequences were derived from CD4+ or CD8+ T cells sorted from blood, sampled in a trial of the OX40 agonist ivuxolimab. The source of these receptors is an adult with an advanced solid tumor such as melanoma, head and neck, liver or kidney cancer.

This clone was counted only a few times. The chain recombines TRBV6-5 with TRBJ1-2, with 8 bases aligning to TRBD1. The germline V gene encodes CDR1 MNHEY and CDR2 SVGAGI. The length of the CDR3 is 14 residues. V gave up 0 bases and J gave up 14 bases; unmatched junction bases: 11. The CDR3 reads CASSYSIGWTGRTF. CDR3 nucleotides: TGTGCCAGCAGTTACTCGATAGGTTGGACAGGGAGGACCTTC.

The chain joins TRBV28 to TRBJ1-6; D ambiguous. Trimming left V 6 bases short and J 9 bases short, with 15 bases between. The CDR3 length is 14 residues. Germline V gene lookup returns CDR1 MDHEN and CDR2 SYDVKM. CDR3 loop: CASRERASRSPLHF. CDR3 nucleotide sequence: TGTGCCAGCAGAGAACGGGCGTCCCGTTCACCCCTCCACTTT.

The CDR3 nucleotides read TGTGCCAGCAGCAAGCCTGACTGGGGCTACGAGCAGTACTTC. This codes for CASSKPDWGYEQYF. This rearrangement joins TRBV21-1 to TRBJ2-7. TRBV21-1 is labeled a pseudogene. The CDR3 consists of 14 residues.

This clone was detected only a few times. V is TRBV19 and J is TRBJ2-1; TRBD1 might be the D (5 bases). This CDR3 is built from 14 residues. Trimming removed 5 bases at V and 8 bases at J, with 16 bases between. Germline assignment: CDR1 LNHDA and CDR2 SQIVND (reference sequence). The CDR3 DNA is TGTGCCAGTAGTCTTCGACAGAGGCCCCATGAGCAGTTCTTC. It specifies CASSLRQRPHEQFF.

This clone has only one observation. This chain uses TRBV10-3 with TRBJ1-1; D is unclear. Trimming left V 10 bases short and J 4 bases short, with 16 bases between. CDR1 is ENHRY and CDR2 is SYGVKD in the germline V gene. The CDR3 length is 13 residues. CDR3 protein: CATIPPLGTEAFF. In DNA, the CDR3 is TGTGCCACCATACCCCCGTTGGGCACTGAAGCTTTCTTT.

The DNA of the CDR3 is TGTGCCAGCACTGGCAATTACGAGCAGTACTTC. Translated, it gives CASTGNYEQYF. This chain uses TRBV2 with TRBJ2-7; D not resolved. Germline V gene lookup returns CDR1 SNHLY and CDR2 FYNNEI. This CDR3 contains 11 residues. The V end was cut by 7 bases, the J end by 4 bases, with 8 bases between.

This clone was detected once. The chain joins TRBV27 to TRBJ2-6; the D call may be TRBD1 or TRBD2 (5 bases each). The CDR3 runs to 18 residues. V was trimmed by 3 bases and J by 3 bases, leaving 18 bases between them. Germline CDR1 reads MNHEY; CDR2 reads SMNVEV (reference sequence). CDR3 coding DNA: TGTGCCAGCAGTTTCCGAGGGGTGGTTGTTGGTGGGGCCAACGTCCTGACTTTC. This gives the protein CASSFRGVVVGGANVLTF.

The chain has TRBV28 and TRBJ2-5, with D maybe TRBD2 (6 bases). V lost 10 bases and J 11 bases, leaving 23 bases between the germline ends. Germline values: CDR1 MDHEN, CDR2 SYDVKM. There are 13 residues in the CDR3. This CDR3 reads CATLADPRREQYF. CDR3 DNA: TGTGCCACCCTTGCGGACCCAAGGAGGGAGCAGTACTTC.

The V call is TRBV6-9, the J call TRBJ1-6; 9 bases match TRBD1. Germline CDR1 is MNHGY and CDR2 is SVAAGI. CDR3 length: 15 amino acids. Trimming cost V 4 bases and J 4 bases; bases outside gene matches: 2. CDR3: CASSSGQGYNSPLHF. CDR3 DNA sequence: TGTGCCAGCAGTTCCGGACAGGGGTATAATTCACCCCTCCACTTT.

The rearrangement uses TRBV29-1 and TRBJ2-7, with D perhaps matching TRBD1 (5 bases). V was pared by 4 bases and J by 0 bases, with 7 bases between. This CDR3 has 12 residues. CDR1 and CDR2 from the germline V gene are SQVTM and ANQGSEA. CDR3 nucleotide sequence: TGCAGCGTTGGCAGGGACTCCTACGAGCAGTACTTC. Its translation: CSVGRDSYEQYF.

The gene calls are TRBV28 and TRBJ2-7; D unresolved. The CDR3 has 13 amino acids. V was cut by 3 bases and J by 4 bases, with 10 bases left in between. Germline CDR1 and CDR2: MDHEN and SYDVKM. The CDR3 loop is CASSFADRYEQYF. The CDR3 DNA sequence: TGTGCCAGCAGTTTCGCCGATAGGTACGAGCAGTACTTC.

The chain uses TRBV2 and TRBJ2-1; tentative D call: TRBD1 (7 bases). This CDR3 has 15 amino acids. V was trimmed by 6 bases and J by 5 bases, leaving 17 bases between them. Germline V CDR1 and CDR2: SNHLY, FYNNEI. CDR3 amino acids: CASSRQGLADNEQFF. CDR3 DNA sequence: TGTGCCAGCAGCCGACAGGGACTGGCCGACAATGAGCAGTTCTTC.

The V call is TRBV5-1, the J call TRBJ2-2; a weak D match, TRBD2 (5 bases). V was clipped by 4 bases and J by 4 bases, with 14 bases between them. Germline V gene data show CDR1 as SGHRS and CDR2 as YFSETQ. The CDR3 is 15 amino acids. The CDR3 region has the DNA TGCGCCAGCAGCGAAGGTGGAGGTGGCACCGGGGAGCTGTTTTTT. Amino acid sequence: CASSEGGGGTGELFF. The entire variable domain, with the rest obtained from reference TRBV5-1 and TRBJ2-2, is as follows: KAGVTQTPRYLIKTRGQQVTLSCSPISGHRSVSWYQQTPGQGLQFLFEYFSETQRNKGNFPGRFSGRQFSNSRSEMNVSTLELGDSALYLCASSEGGGGTGELFFGEGSRLTVL.

CDR3 region: CSVNPQEKYGYTF. In DNA form, the CDR3 reads TGCAGCGTTAACCCACAAGAGAAATATGGCTACACCTTC. The rearrangement uses TRBV29-1 and TRBJ1-2; D gene unclear. CDR1 and CDR2 from the germline V gene are SQVTM and ANQGSEA. Trimming took 5 bases from V and 5 from J, leaving 15 bases between them. The CDR3 length is 13 residues.

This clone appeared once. CDR3 nucleotides: TGTGCCATCAGTGAGTCTGATAGGTATGGCTACACCTTC. Protein product: CAISESDRYGYTF. V gene TRBV10-3 combines with J gene TRBJ1-2; the D is unclear. CDR3 length: 13 amino acids. V was pared by 0 bases and J by 5 bases, with 7 bases between. Germline CDR1 is ENHRY and CDR2 is SYGVKD.

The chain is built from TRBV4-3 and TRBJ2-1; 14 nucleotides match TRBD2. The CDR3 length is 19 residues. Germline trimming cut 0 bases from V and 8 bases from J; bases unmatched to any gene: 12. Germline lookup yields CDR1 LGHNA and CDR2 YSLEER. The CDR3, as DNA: TGCGCCAGCAGCCAAGATCGAGGAGCGACTAGCGGGGGGGCCTATGAGCAGTTCTTC. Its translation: CASSQDRGATSGGAYEQFF.

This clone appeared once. CDR3 sequence (DNA): TGTGCCAGCAGTGTAGGGCTCGGGACAGGGGGTTATGGCTACACCTTC. Its translation is CASSVGLGTGGYGYTF. The chain couples TRBV2 to TRBJ1-2; TRBD1 aligns across 11 bases. The CDR3 spans 16 residues. CDR1 is SNHLY, CDR2 FYNNEI, per germline. J gave up 5 bases and V 4 bases, and 9 bases lay outside the gene matches.

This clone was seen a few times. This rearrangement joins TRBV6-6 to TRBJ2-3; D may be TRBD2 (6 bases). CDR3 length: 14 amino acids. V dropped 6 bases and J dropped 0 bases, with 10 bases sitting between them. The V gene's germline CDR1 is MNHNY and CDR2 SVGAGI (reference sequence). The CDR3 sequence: CASRGGASTDTQYF. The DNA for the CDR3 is TGTGCCAGCAGAGGCGGGGCTAGCACAGATACGCAGTATTTT.

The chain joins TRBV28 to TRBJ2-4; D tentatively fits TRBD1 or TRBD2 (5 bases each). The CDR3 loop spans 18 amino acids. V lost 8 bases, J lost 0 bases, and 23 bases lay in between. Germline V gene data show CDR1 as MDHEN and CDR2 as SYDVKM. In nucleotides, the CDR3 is TGTGCCAGCCGATCACAGGCAGAGCGGACCGGAGCCAAAAACATTCAGTACTTC. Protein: CASRSQAERTGAKNIQYF.

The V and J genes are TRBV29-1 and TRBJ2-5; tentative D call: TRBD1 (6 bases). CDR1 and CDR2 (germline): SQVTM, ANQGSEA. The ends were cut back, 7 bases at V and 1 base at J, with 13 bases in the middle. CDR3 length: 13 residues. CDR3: CSDLDSLQETQYF. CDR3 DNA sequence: TGCAGCGACTTGGACAGTCTCCAAGAGACCCAGTACTTC.

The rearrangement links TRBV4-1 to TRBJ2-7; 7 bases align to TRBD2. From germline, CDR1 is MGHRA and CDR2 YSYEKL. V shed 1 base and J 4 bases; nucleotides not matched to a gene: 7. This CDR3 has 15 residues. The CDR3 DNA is TGCGCCAGCAGCCAAGTAGCGGCTAGCGGATACGAGCAGTACTTC. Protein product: CASSQVAASGYEQYF.

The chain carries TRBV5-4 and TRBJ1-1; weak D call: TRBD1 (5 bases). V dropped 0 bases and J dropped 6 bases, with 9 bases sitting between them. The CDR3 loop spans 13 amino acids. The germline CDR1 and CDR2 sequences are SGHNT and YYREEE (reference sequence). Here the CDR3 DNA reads TGTGCCAGCAGCTTGGACAGGCTACCTGAAGCTTTCTTT. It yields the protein CASSLDRLPEAFF.